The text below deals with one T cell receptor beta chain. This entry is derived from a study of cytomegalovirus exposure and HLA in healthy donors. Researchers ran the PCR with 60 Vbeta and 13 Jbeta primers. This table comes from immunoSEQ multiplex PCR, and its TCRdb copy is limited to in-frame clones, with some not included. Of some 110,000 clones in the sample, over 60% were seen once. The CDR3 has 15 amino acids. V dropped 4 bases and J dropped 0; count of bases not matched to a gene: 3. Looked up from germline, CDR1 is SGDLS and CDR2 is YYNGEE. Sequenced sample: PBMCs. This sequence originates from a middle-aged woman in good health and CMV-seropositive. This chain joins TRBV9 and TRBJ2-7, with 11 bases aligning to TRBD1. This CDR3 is CASSRGQGVSYEQYF. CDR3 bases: TGTGCCAGCAGCCGGGGACAGGGGGTCTCCTACGAGCAGTACTTC.